These 23 T cell receptor beta chains came from one sample sequenced in a study of blood T cell repertoires in COVID-19. The protocol was immunoSEQ multiplex PCR, while the TCRdb copy is restricted to in-frame clones and leaves out a portion. The sample lists some 240,000 clones, 70% to 90% seen once, with around 13% in the top ten. The sequencing sample was made of peripheral blood. The receptor source for this set is a human donor in a cohort sampled during active COVID-19.

Worth noting for this clone: This sequence may be a read error, since a much larger clone differs from it by one base. This sequence joins TRBV5-4 and TRBJ1-2, with D perhaps TRBD1 (6 bases). Germline V gives CDR1 SGHNT, CDR2 YYREEE (reference sequence). CDR3 length: 12 residues. Trimming left V 2 bases short and J 7 bases short, with 9 bases between. The CDR3 DNA follows: TGTGCCAGCAGCTTAGGGGGGGGTGGCTACACCTTC. Amino acids: CASSLGGGGYTF.

The CDR3 here is CASSLGRGGLAKNIQYF. CDR3 coding DNA: TGTGCCAGCAGCTTAGGTCGGGGAGGGCTAGCCAAAAACATTCAGTACTTC. The chain uses TRBV7-9 and TRBJ2-4; 7 bases match TRBD2. The J segment lost 0 bases and the V segment lost 1 base, leaving 6 bases of the junction unmatched. Germline loops: CDR1 SEHNR, CDR2 FQNEAQ (reference sequence). CDR3 size: 17 residues.

Only one count was recorded for this clone. V is TRBV7-9 and J is TRBJ1-5; TRBD1 is a possible D gene (5 bases). V was cut by 1 base and J by 9 bases, with 13 bases left in between. The CDR3 runs 14 residues. Germline values: CDR1 SEHNR, CDR2 FQNEAQ (reference sequence). The CDR3 reads CASSLGASGLPQHF. The CDR3, as DNA: TGTGCCAGCAGCTTAGGGGCTTCAGGGCTGCCCCAGCATTTT.

The CDR3 reads CASSAGSEGEAFF. The DNA of the CDR3 is TGTGCCAGCAGCGCTGGGTCAGAGGGTGAAGCTTTCTTT. J is TRBJ1-1 and V is TRBV9; D is unresolved. V was cut by 3 bases and J by 7 bases, with 13 bases left in between. The CDR3 has 13 amino acids. Per germline, CDR1 SGDLS and CDR2 YYNGEE.

This sequence joins TRBV12-3 or TRBV12-4 and TRBJ1-6; D not certain. Deletions cut 5 bases from V and 6 bases from J, with 8 bases between. The CDR3 is 13 residues long. The CDR3 protein is CASSRTGNSPLHF. The CDR3 DNA reads TGTGCCAGCAGTCGGACTGGTAATTCACCCCTCCACTTT.

This clone was found once. The CDR3 is CASSLRQGGGTEAFF. CDR3 nucleotides: TGCGCCAGCAGCTTGAGGCAGGGAGGAGGGACTGAAGCTTTCTTT. This chain uses TRBV5-1 with TRBJ1-1; possible D gene TRBD1, 5 bases. Per germline, CDR1 SGHRS and CDR2 YFSETQ. Trimming removed 1 base at V and 5 bases at J, with 15 bases between. There are 15 residues in the CDR3.

The chain is built from TRBV11-2 and TRBJ2-3; TRBD2 matches at 13 bases. Germline V lookup: CDR1 SGHAT, CDR2 FQNNGV. The V gene end was trimmed by 8 bases and the J gene end by 5 bases; junction bases not matched to a gene: 7. The CDR3 runs 15 residues. CDR3 loop: CASGGLAGALDTQYF. The CDR3 DNA reads TGTGCCAGCGGAGGACTAGCGGGGGCCCTAGATACGCAGTATTTT.

This clone has a single count. The J gene is TRBJ1-4, the V gene TRBV7-8, with TRBD1 matching over 7 bases. Germline-derived CDR1 and CDR2 are SGHVS and FQNEAQ. This CDR3 comprises 15 residues. V was pared by 5 bases and J by 1 base, with 4 bases of the junction left unmatched. CDR3 in DNA: TGTGCCAGCAGCCCAACAGGGGTAACTAATGAAAAACTGTTTTTT. It yields the protein CASSPTGVTNEKLFF.

This clone was counted a few times. This sequence joins TRBV6-6 and TRBJ1-5; D remains ambiguous. Trimming cost V 2 bases and J 9 bases, with 17 bases left between them. The germline CDR1 and CDR2 sequences are MNHNY and SVGAGI (reference sequence). This CDR3 is built from 15 residues. The CDR3: CASSYGQSSRRPQHF. CDR3 in DNA: TGTGCCAGCAGTTACGGCCAGAGCTCTAGGCGGCCCCAGCATTTT.

Many counts were recorded for this clone. The chain employs TRBV10-3 and TRBJ2-1, with D uncertain. The CDR3 has 13 residues. Germline V gene data show CDR1 as ENHRY and CDR2 as SYGVKD. The ends were cut back, 6 bases at V and 5 bases at J, with 11 bases in the middle. CDR3 bases: TGTGCCATCAGCCGAGGCGCGGACAATGAGCAGTTCTTC. Translating it yields CAISRGADNEQFF.

The rearrangement links TRBV7-2 to TRBJ2-1; tentatively, D is TRBD1 (7 bases). V lost 1 base, J lost 9 bases, and 19 bases lay in between. CDR3 length: 16 amino acids. The germline CDR1 and CDR2 sequences are SGHTA and FQGNSA. The CDR3 coding sequence is TGTGCCAGCAGCTTAGGCCCCTGGGCAGGGGGAGGTGAGCAGTTCTTC. Translated: CASSLGPWAGGGEQFF.

The chain combines TRBV6-5 with TRBJ1-1; possible D gene TRBD1, 6 bases. Trimming shortened V by 2 bases and J by 2 bases, and 12 bases separated the two germline ends. The CDR3 runs 15 residues. Germline-derived CDR1 and CDR2 are MNHEY and SVGAGI. CDR3 amino acids: CASSYGGPGNTEAFF. The CDR3 bases are TGTGCCAGCAGTTACGGGGGCCCTGGAAACACTGAAGCTTTCTTT.

The chain joins TRBV7-9 to TRBJ1-6, with TRBD1 matching over 7 bases. CDR3 length: 17 amino acids. Germline-derived CDR1 and CDR2 are SEHNR and FQNEAQ (reference sequence). Unmatched junction bases numbered 8, after V lost 4 bases and J lost 2 bases. CDR3 sequence (DNA): TGTGCCAGCAGCTGGGACAGAGAGCTACCCTATAATTCACCCCTCCACTTT. Amino acids: CASSWDRELPYNSPLHF.

The gene calls are TRBV7-2 and TRBJ1-3; 8 bases map to TRBD1. CDR1 SGHTA and CDR2 FQGNSA come from the germline V gene. This CDR3 spans 18 amino acids. The V and J ends lost 1 base and 1 base, in that order; junction bases with no gene match: 9. CDR3 bases: TGTGCCAGCAGCTTAGTTGGGGACAGGCTATCTTCTGGAAACACCATATATTTT. Its protein product is CASSLVGDRLSSGNTIYF.

The V call is TRBV18, the J call TRBJ1-2; D not certain. V lost 3 bases, J lost 7 bases, and 12 bases lay in between. CDR1 and CDR2 from the germline V gene are KGHSH and LQKENI. There are 13 residues in the CDR3. This CDR3 is CASSPEIRGGYTF. The CDR3 DNA reads TGTGCCAGCTCACCGGAGATTCGCGGTGGCTACACCTTC.

The chain is built from TRBV3-1 (or the pseudogene TRBV3-2) and TRBJ2-2, with a tentative D call TRBD2 (6 bases). Germline CDR1 and CDR2: LGHDT and YNNKEL (reference sequence). The V gene lost 7 bases and the J gene lost 4 bases, with 13 bases spanning the gap. The CDR3 is made up of 14 amino acids. For the CDR3, the DNA is TGTGCCAGCAACAAGTTGGAGGGCACCGGGGAGCTGTTTTTT. Its translation is CASNKLEGTGELFF.

The V call is TRBV5-1, the J call TRBJ2-5; TRBD2 matches 8 bases. The CDR3 length is 14 residues. Unmatched junction bases numbered 1, after V lost 2 bases and J lost 1 base. Germline CDR1 SGHRS, CDR2 YFSETQ. CDR3 nucleotide sequence: TGCGCCAGCAGCTTTAGCGGGACCCAAGAGACCCAGTACTTC. Translating it yields CASSFSGTQETQYF.

On this clone: Just one base apart from a much larger clone, this may be a read error. DNA for the CDR3: TGTGCCAGCAGCTCGGACACTGAAGCTTTCTTT. Translating gives CASSSDTEAFF. V is TRBV7-3 and J is TRBJ1-1; D is ambiguous. This CDR3 is built from 11 residues. Between the trimmed V and J ends, which lost 4 bases and 3 bases, there was a span of 3 bases. Per the germline V gene, CDR1 is SGHTA and CDR2 is FQGTGA.

The V call is TRBV7-9, the J call TRBJ2-7; D might be TRBD2 (5 bases). Trimming took 1 base from V and 1 from J, leaving 14 bases between them. This CDR3 spans 16 amino acids. Germline V CDR1 and CDR2: SEHNR, FQNEAQ (reference sequence). CDR3 DNA sequence: TGTGCCAGCAGCTTAGGTGACGGGGAATGGTCCTACGAGCAGTACTTC. It encodes CASSLGDGEWSYEQYF. Drawing the rest from reference TRBV7-9 and TRBJ2-7, the complete variable domain is DTGVSQNPRHKITKRGQNVTFRCDPISEHNRLYWYRQTLGQGPEFLTYFQNEAQLEKSRLLSDRFSAERPKGSFSTLEIQRTEQGDSAMYLCASSLGDGEWSYEQYFGPGTRLTVT.

This clone was seen only a few times. CDR3 coding DNA: TGTGCCAGCAGCCCCTTTGGGGACAGGGGATCCTACGAGCAGTACTTC. It encodes CASSPFGDRGSYEQYF. This chain connects TRBV27 to TRBJ2-7; 10 bases align to TRBD1. Germline loops: CDR1 MNHEY, CDR2 SMNVEV (reference sequence). The ends lost 6 bases at V and 1 base at J; junction bases unmatched: 9. The CDR3 sequence is 16 residues long.

The V call is TRBV5-4, the J call TRBJ1-6, with 7 bases matching TRBD1. Germline V gives CDR1 SGHNT, CDR2 YYREEE (reference sequence). This CDR3 has 15 amino acids. Trimming removed 0 bases from V and 9 bases from J; junction bases left unmatched: 6. CDR3 in amino acids: CASSLDRGTGSPLHF. The CDR3 region has the DNA TGTGCCAGCAGCTTGGACAGGGGAACCGGTTCACCCCTCCACTTT.

The J gene is TRBJ1-4, the V gene TRBV28; D remains unclear. The CDR3 sequence is 13 residues long. From germline, CDR1 is MDHEN and CDR2 SYDVKM. Deletions cut 7 bases from V and 5 bases from J, with 11 bases between. The CDR3 region is CASTTPGNEKLFF. Here the CDR3 DNA reads TGTGCCAGCACTACGCCGGGGAATGAAAAACTGTTTTTT. The whole variable domain, remainder taken from reference TRBV28 and TRBJ1-4, is DVKVTQSSRYLVKRTGEKVFLECVQDMDHENMFWYRQDPGLGLRLIYFSYDVKMKEKGDIPEGYSVSREKKERFSLILESASTNQTSMYLCASTTPGNEKLFFGSGTQLSVL.

The sample holds one count of this clone. V and J are TRBV5-1 and TRBJ2-1; TRBD2 aligns across 15 bases. The CDR3 runs to 15 residues. The V and J ends lost 3 bases and 8 bases, in that order; junction bases with no gene match: 3. The germline V gene has CDR1 SGHRS and CDR2 YFSETQ. The CDR3 is CASSSGLAGGHEQFF. The CDR3 nucleotides read TGCGCCAGCAGCTCCGGACTAGCGGGAGGGCATGAGCAGTTCTTC.